This T cell receptor beta chain derives from a study of cytomegalovirus exposure and HLA in healthy donors. Study findings and constraints: Previously analyzed data showed that most TCR beta V segments were productive at a frequency of about 87% or about 30%. The classifier reportedly diagnosed cytomegalovirus status with high specificity and sensitivity.

A note on this clone: Its antigen remains unknown.

PCR employed 60 Vbeta and 13 Jbeta primers. Measured with immunoSEQ multiplex PCR; TCRdb has only the in-frame clones, and not every one. The sample shows some 51,000 clones, and around 10% sits with its ten largest clones. The TCR sequence derives from a man aged 50 to 59 in good health and CMV-seropositive. The sequencing sample was made of PBMCs.

The DNA of the CDR3 is TGTGCCAGCTCACCACAAGAGGTCGTGGGGACTAGCGGGAAGGACACAGATACGCAGTATTTT. Protein sequence: CASSPQEVVGTSGKDTDTQYF. V usage is TRBV18 and J usage is TRBJ2-3; 13 bases match TRBD2. This CDR3 has 21 residues. V shed 1 base, J shed 2 bases, and the junction held 15 bases outside the gene matches. Germline CDR1 is KGHSH and CDR2 is LQKENI.